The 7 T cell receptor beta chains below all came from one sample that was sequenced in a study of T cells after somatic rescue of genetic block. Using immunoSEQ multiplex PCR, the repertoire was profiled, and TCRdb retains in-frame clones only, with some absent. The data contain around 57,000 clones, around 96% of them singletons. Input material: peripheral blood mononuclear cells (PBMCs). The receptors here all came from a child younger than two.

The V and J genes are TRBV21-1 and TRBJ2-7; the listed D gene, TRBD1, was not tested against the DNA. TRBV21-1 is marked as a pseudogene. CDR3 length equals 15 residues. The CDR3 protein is CASSKGTATAYEQYF. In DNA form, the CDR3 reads TGTGCCAGCAGCAAAGGGACAGCCACCGCCTACGAGCAGTACTTC.

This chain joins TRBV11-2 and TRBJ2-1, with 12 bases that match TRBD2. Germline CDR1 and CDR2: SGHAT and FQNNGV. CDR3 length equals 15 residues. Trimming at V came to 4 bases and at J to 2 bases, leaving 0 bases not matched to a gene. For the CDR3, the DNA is TGTGCCAGCAGCTGGACTAGCGGGACCTACAATGAGCAGTTCTTC. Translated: CASSWTSGTYNEQFF. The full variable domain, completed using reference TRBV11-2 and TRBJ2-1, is EAGVAQSPRYKIIEKRQSVAFWCNPISGHATLYWYQQILGQGPKLLIQFQNNGVVDDSQLPKDRFSAERLKGVDSTLKIQPAKLEDSAVYLCASSWTSGTYNEQFFGPGTRLTVL.

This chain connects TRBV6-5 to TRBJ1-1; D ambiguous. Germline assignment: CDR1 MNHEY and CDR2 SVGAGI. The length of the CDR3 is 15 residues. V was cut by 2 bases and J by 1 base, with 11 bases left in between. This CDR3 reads CASSYGGVTNTEAFF. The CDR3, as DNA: TGTGCCAGCAGTTACGGCGGGGTGACGAACACTGAAGCTTTCTTT.

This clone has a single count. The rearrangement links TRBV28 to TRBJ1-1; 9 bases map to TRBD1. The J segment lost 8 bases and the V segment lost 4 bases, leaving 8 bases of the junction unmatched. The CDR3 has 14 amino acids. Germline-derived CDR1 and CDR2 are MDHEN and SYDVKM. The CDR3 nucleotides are TGTGCCAGCAGTTCGTTTGGGACAGGGCGCGAAGCTTTCTTT. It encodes CASSSFGTGREAFF.

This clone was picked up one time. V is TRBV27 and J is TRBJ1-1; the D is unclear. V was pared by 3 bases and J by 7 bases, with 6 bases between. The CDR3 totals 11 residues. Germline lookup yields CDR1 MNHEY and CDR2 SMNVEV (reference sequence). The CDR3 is CASSLRGEAFF. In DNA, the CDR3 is TGTGCCAGCAGTTTGCGGGGTGAAGCTTTCTTT.

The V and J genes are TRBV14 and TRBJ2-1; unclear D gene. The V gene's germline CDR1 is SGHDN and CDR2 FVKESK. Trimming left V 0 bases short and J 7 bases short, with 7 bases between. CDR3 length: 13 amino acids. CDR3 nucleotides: TGTGCCAGCAGCCAAGATCTAGGGAATGAGCAGTTCTTC. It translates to CASSQDLGNEQFF.

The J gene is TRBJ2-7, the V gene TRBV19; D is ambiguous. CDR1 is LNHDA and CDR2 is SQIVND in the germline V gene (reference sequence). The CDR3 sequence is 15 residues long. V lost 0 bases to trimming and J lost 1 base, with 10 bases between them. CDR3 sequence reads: CASSIDPHPSYEQYF. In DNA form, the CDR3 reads TGTGCCAGTAGTATAGATCCCCACCCTTCCTACGAGCAGTACTTC.